A single T cell receptor beta chain is shown here with its context. Its target is not known. One junction end disagrees with the germline gene, perhaps due to a read error. The CDR3 sequence is 17 residues long. The germline gives CDR1 MNHNS, CDR2 SASEGT. Germline DNA was also extracted, and blood RNA was taken from unsorted whole blood. The researchers drew 3.5 to 4.5 milliliters of peripheral blood before surgery. cDNA specific to TCR beta was made from around 530 ng of total RNA, with a constant-region primer employed for priming. For TCR beta, libraries were produced by three nested multiplex PCR rounds using slightly modified ARM-PCR. The opening two PCR rounds, approximately 10 cycles each, paired TRBV1-TRBV30 forward primers with a C-beta reverse primer. Each CDR3 protein gets one entry after TCRdb re-called the multiplex PCR reads with MiXCR. The table records a few hundred thousand distinct CDR3 sequences, approximately 54% of them present only once.

These data are taken from a study of tumor-infiltrating lymphocytes in primary liver carcinoma. At the level of the study: Each participant had primary liver carcinoma, and surgical resection was the treatment. The tumors, T1-T3 N0M0 lesions, were roughly 4 to 10 cm across. Study-wide points: Tumors reached a significantly greater top-250-clone fraction than blood did (p = 0.039).

This chain joins TRBV6-1 and TRBJ1-5; no firm D call. This TCR derives from a woman aged 25 to 39 with primary liver carcinoma and hepatitis B virus infection. Sample: peripheral blood. The CDR3 loop is CVSSERPGGPGNQPQHF. The CDR3 DNA is TGTGTCAGCAGTGAGAGGCCGGGCGGCCCTGGGAATCAGCCCCAGCATTTT.